Listed here are 4 T cell receptor beta chains from one sample, sequenced in a study of STAT5B mutations in CD4+ large granular lymphocyte leukemia. Measured with immunoSEQ multiplex PCR; TCRdb has only the in-frame clones, and not every one. The profile shows about 38,000 clones, around 72% of them singletons. Sequencing input: CD4+ T cells from blood buffy coats. These receptor sequences come from a human donor in good health.

The CDR3 reads CASSSTSMNEQFF. The DNA for the CDR3 is TGTGCCAGTAGTTCGACTAGTATGAATGAGCAGTTCTTC. The chain couples TRBV19 to TRBJ2-1, with D maybe TRBD2 (6 bases). CDR3 size: 13 residues. Germline loops: CDR1 LNHDA, CDR2 SQIVND (reference sequence). V was trimmed by 5 bases and J by 7 bases, leaving 12 bases between them.

The rearrangement joins TRBV19 to TRBJ2-3, with TRBD1 matching 10 bases. Trimming removed 5 bases from V and 5 bases from J; junction bases left unmatched: 13. In germline, CDR1 is LNHDA, CDR2 SQIVND (reference sequence). CDR3 length equals 17 residues. In DNA form, the CDR3 reads TGTGCCAGTAGTTTGGATTTCACCGGGACAGGGGAAGATACGCAGTATTTT. Its translation: CASSLDFTGTGEDTQYF.

The rearrangement uses TRBV11-2 and TRBJ2-4; TRBD1 matches at 8 bases. This CDR3 is 17 amino acids long. Germline V gene sequence: CDR1 SGHAT, CDR2 FQNNGV. Trimming cost V 5 bases and J 0 bases; bases outside gene matches: 9. The CDR3 sequence: CASSQIDRGLAKNIQYF. CDR3 in DNA: TGTGCCAGCAGCCAAATCGACAGGGGACTAGCCAAAAACATTCAGTACTTC. Full variable domain (rest looked up from reference TRBV11-2 and TRBJ2-4): EAGVAQSPRYKIIEKRQSVAFWCNPISGHATLYWYQQILGQGPKLLIQFQNNGVVDDSQLPKDRFSAERLKGVDSTLKIQPAKLEDSAVYLCASSQIDRGLAKNIQYFGAGTRLSVL.

The chain combines TRBV2 with TRBJ1-3; maybe TRBD1 (5 bases). Trimming cost V 6 bases and J 0 bases, with 9 bases left between them. The CDR3 covers 14 residues. Germline CDR1 reads SNHLY; CDR2 reads FYNNEI. CDR3 DNA: TGTGCCAGCAGCCACAGGAGCTCTGGAAACACCATATATTTT. Translating gives CASSHRSSGNTIYF.